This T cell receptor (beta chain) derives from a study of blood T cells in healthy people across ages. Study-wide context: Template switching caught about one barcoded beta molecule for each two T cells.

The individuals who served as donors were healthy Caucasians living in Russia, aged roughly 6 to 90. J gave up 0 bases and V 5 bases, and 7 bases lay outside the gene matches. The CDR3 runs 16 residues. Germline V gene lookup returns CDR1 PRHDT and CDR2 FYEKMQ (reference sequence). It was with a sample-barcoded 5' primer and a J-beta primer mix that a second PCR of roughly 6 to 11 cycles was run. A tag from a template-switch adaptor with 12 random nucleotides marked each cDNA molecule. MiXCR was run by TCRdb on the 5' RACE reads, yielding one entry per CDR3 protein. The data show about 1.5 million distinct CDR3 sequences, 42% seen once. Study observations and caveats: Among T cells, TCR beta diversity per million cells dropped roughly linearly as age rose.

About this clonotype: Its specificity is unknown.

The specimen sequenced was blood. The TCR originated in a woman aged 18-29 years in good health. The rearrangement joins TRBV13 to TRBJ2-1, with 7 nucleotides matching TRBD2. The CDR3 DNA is TGTGCCAGCAGCCCTCCTGGGGAGGGCTCCTACAATGAGCAGTTCTTC. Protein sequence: CASSPPGEGSYNEQFF.